Below, one T cell receptor beta chain is given with its context. Each donor was nominally healthy when sampled (though unrecorded immune exposures were likely). V lost 2 bases to trimming and J lost 5 bases, with 10 bases between them. The CDR3 has 13 residues. From germline, CDR1 is SGHRS and CDR2 YFSETQ. The primer mix had 60 Vbeta and 13 Jbeta primers. The table came from immunoSEQ multiplex PCR; TCRdb's copy has only in-frame clones and leaves some out. The sample shows 90,000 to 120,000 clones, around 85% of them seen only once. The record originates from a study of cytomegalovirus exposure and HLA in healthy donors.

The rearrangement links TRBV5-1 to TRBJ1-1; no clear D gene. The sequenced sample consisted of PBMCs. The source of this sequence is a man in his thirties or forties in good health and CMV-seronegative. The CDR3 DNA reads as TGCGCCAGCAGCTTAACACCGTCGACTGAAGCTTTCTTT. This encodes CASSLTPSTEAFF. The variable domain in full, with the rest retrieved from reference TRBV5-1 and TRBJ1-1, is KAGVTQTPRYLIKTRGQQVTLSCSPISGHRSVSWYQQTPGQGLQFLFEYFSETQRNKGNFPGRFSGRQFSNSRSEMNVSTLELGDSALYLCASSLTPSTEAFFGQGTRLTVV.